These 25 T cell receptor beta chains share one sample of origin, sequenced in a study of CD8 T cells in ankylosing spondylitis. MiXCR was run by TCRdb on the 5' RACE reads, yielding one entry per CDR3 protein. The data contain about 160,000 distinct CDR3 sequences, about a sixth of them singletons. The material sequenced was blood, either unsorted or a sorted T cell fraction (not recorded which). The receptors here all came from a male donor with ankylosing spondylitis or in good health (not recorded which).

In its sample, this clonotype was seen a few times. The chain carries TRBV5-1 and TRBJ2-1; D might be TRBD2 (6 bases). Germline CDR1 SGHRS, CDR2 YFSETQ. V was shortened by 0 bases and J by 3 bases, with 19 bases between the two germline ends. The CDR3 is 18 residues long. CDR3 amino acids: CASSLGLSSSGLYNEQFF. CDR3 DNA: TGCGCCAGCAGCTTGGGTCTCAGTTCCAGCGGGCTCTACAATGAGCAGTTCTTC.

There are a few counts of this clonotype. The V gene is TRBV7-9, the J gene TRBJ2-1; TRBD2 aligns across 13 bases. The V gene end was trimmed by 1 base and the J gene end by 6 bases; junction bases not matched to a gene: 6. CDR3 size: 17 residues. Germline values: CDR1 SEHNR, CDR2 FQNEAQ (reference sequence). CDR3 bases: TGTGCCAGCAGCTTAGGGACTAGCGGGAGAGGCCCCAATGAGCAGTTCTTC. Its protein is CASSLGTSGRGPNEQFF. Together with reference TRBV7-9 and TRBJ2-1, the CDR3 gives the full variable domain: DTGVSQNPRHKITKRGQNVTFRCDPISEHNRLYWYRQTLGQGPEFLTYFQNEAQLEKSRLLSDRFSAERPKGSFSTLEIQRTEQGDSAMYLCASSLGTSGRGPNEQFFGPGTRLTVL.

In this sample, this clonotype turned up many times. V is TRBV27 and J is TRBJ1-5; no reliable D call. CDR3 length: 13 amino acids. V was pared by 11 bases and J by 0 bases, with 11 bases between. CDR1 and CDR2 (germline): MNHEY, SMNVEV (reference sequence). The DNA for the CDR3 is TGTGCCTCTCGATACCGTAGCAATCAGCCCCAGCATTTT. Translation gives CASRYRSNQPQHF.

In its sample, this clonotype was seen once. The junction and the germline gene differ at one end; a read error may be behind it. The chain couples TRBV19 to TRBJ2-7, with unresolved D. CDR3 size: 13 residues. Germline CDR1 and CDR2: LNHDA and SQIVND (reference sequence). DNA for the CDR3: TGTGCCAGTAGTGTATCCGCGCGCTACGCGCAGTACTTC. This translates into CASSVSARYAQYF.

This clonotype was found many times. The rearrangement links TRBV20-1 to TRBJ2-3, with no clear D. The CDR3 sequence is 15 residues long. Germline CDR1 and CDR2: DFQATT and SNEGSKA (reference sequence). The germline V and J ends were trimmed by 6 bases and 3 bases, with 19 bases remaining between them. CDR3 region: CSASGPGRRTDTQYF. The CDR3 coding sequence is TGCAGTGCCAGTGGCCCCGGGCGGCGGACAGATACGCAGTATTTT.

This clonotype was recorded at least ten times. The chain links TRBV28 to TRBJ2-5; TRBD2 matches at 8 bases. The J segment lost 5 bases and the V segment lost 3 bases, leaving 2 bases of the junction unmatched. CDR1 is MDHEN, CDR2 SYDVKM, per germline. The CDR3 length is 13 residues. The CDR3 loop is CASSFAGGETQYF. The CDR3 nucleotides read TGTGCCAGCAGTTTTGCGGGAGGCGAGACCCAGTACTTC. Full variable domain (outside the CDR3, taken from reference TRBV28 and TRBJ2-5): DVKVTQSSRYLVKRTGEKVFLECVQDMDHENMFWYRQDPGLGLRLIYFSYDVKMKEKGDIPEGYSVSREKKERFSLILESASTNQTSMYLCASSFAGGETQYFGPGTRLLVL.

The V call is TRBV29-1, the J call TRBJ2-7; D is ambiguous. In germline, CDR1 is SQVTM, CDR2 ANQGSEA. The V end was cut by 4 bases, the J end by 4 bases, with 14 bases between. CDR3 length: 13 residues. The CDR3 reads CSVVIVGRYEQYF. The CDR3 coding sequence is TGCAGCGTTGTAATCGTGGGCAGATACGAGCAGTACTTC.

This clonotype appeared many times. This chain joins TRBV5-1 and TRBJ2-1, with TRBD2 matching 10 bases. Per the germline V gene, CDR1 is SGHRS and CDR2 is YFSETQ. Trimming cost V 2 bases and J 4 bases; bases outside gene matches: 9. The CDR3 is 17 amino acids. CDR3 in DNA: TGCGCCAGCAGCTTAGAACCGGGACTAGCGACTTACAATGAGCAGTTCTTC. Residues: CASSLEPGLATYNEQFF.

Note on this clonotype: This sequence may be a read error, since a much larger clone differs from it by one base. This chain connects TRBV10-1 to TRBJ2-2; a possible D gene is TRBD2 (6 bases). CDR1 is WNHNN, CDR2 SYGVQD, per germline (reference sequence). The CDR3 totals 14 residues. CDR3 sequence (DNA): TGCGCCAGCAGTGAGGGGGGAGCGGTCGGGGGGCTGTTTTTT. It encodes CASSEGGAVGGLFF.

The sample holds many counts of this clonotype. This chain uses TRBV27 with TRBJ2-3; D unresolved. The V and J ends lost 3 bases and 4 bases respectively, with 11 bases between them. Germline CDR1 reads MNHEY; CDR2 reads SMNVEV (reference sequence). The CDR3 sequence is 14 residues long. The chain's CDR3 is CASSLQYLADTQYF. CDR3 DNA sequence: TGTGCCAGCAGTTTGCAGTACCTTGCAGATACGCAGTATTTT.

This chain links TRBV5-1 with TRBJ2-7; 13 bases line up with TRBD2. Germline V gene lookup returns CDR1 SGHRS and CDR2 YFSETQ. V lost 7 bases to trimming and J lost 6 bases; unmatched junction nucleotides: 7. This CDR3 spans 14 amino acids. CDR3 sequence: CASSPGLAGCEQYF. The CDR3 DNA follows: TGCGCCAGCTCTCCGGGACTAGCGGGATGCGAGCAGTACTTC.

Notes on this clonotype: A read error may explain this, as a much larger clone is one base away. The chain links TRBV24-1 to TRBJ1-1, with no clear D. This CDR3 region has 13 residues. Trimming took 10 bases from V and 5 from J, leaving 16 bases between them. Germline CDR1 KGHDR, CDR2 SFDVKD. CDR3 protein: CATQGPFTTEAFF. Written as DNA, the CDR3 is TGTGCCACACAAGGGCCCTTTACGACTGAAGCTTTCTTT.

This clonotype has at least ten counts. The rearrangement links TRBV20-1 to TRBJ2-7; TRBD1 matches at 8 bases. Trimming at V came to 2 bases and at J to 6 bases, leaving 9 bases not matched to a gene. The V gene's germline CDR1 is DFQATT and CDR2 SNEGSKA (reference sequence). The CDR3 has 14 residues. The CDR3 is CSARRDRGKCEQYF. The DNA of the CDR3 is TGCAGTGCTAGAAGAGACAGGGGTAAATGCGAGCAGTACTTC.

Many counts were recorded for this clonotype. One junction end disagrees with the germline gene, perhaps due to a read error. The V gene is TRBV5-1, the J gene TRBJ2-1, with D perhaps matching TRBD1 (6 bases). The CDR3 is 15 amino acids. Germline V gene data show CDR1 as SGHRS and CDR2 as YFSETQ. The CDR3 protein is CASSLGQGPYNEQFF. The DNA of the CDR3 is TGCGCCAGCAGTTTGGGGCAGGGGCCCTACAATGAGCAGTTCTTC.

The gene calls are TRBV5-1 and TRBJ2-7; 11 bases agree with TRBD2. V gave up 4 bases and J gave up 0 bases; unmatched junction bases: 9. Looked up from germline, CDR1 is SGHRS and CDR2 is YFSETQ. This CDR3 region has 17 residues. As DNA, the CDR3 is TGCGCCAGCAGCACACCGGGACTAGCGGATCGCTCCTACGAGCAGTACTTC. The encoded protein is CASSTPGLADRSYEQYF.

The chain couples TRBV4-1 to TRBJ2-1; 9 bases agree with TRBD2. This CDR3 is 13 amino acids long. The germline V gene encodes CDR1 MGHRA and CDR2 YSYEKL. V lost 7 bases and J lost 7; bases outside the gene matches: 5. In DNA form, the CDR3 reads TGCGCCAGCAAGGCTAGCGGGACGAATGAGCAGTTCTTC. Translated, it gives CASKASGTNEQFF.

This clonotype was counted many times. The chain uses TRBV5-1 and TRBJ2-1; possibly TRBD2 for D (6 bases). CDR3 size: 15 residues. The V gene's germline CDR1 is SGHRS and CDR2 YFSETQ. V shed 2 bases and J shed 5 bases, with 14 bases lying between them. Here the CDR3 reads CASSFGSGPDNEQFF. The CDR3 DNA follows: TGCGCCAGCAGCTTCGGGAGCGGGCCAGACAATGAGCAGTTCTTC.

This clonotype was recorded at least ten times. This rearrangement joins TRBV20-1 to TRBJ2-5; 9 nucleotides agree with TRBD1. The CDR3 covers 15 residues. Germline assignment: CDR1 DFQATT and CDR2 SNEGSKA (reference sequence). Trimming at V came to 6 bases and at J to 1 base, leaving 9 bases not matched to a gene. CDR3 region: CSAVRWGQGQETQYF. The CDR3 bases are TGCAGTGCCGTCCGTTGGGGACAGGGCCAAGAGACCCAGTACTTC.

This clonotype was counted at least ten times. The chain links TRBV20-1 to TRBJ2-1; a possible D gene is TRBD2 (6 bases). Trimming stripped 0 bases from V and 14 bases from J, with 14 bases between. Germline loops: CDR1 DFQATT, CDR2 SNEGSKA (reference sequence). CDR3 length: 12 residues. The CDR3 nucleotides are TGCAGTGCTAGAGAGCAGGACTGGGGGGAGTTCTTC. Protein: CSAREQDWGEFF.

This clonotype was seen at least ten times. This rearrangement joins TRBV10-3 to TRBJ2-5, with 8 bases that match TRBD1. Trimming took 4 bases from V and 1 from J; bases not matched to a gene: 8. The CDR3 spans 16 residues. Germline-derived CDR1 and CDR2 are ENHRY and SYGVKD. The CDR3 reads CAISVGDRGLQETQYF. The CDR3 nucleotides read TGTGCCATCAGTGTCGGAGACAGGGGCCTCCAAGAGACCCAGTACTTC.

This clonotype was counted a few times. This sequence joins TRBV6-5 and TRBJ2-3; D is perhaps TRBD1 or TRBD2 (5 bases each). The CDR3 is 15 amino acids. Germline CDR1 and CDR2: MNHEY and SVGAGI. V gave up 6 bases and J gave up 5 bases, with 18 bases separating them. The CDR3 sequence is CASSPIEVGVDTQYF. CDR3 bases: TGTGCCAGCAGCCCCATTGAGGTGGGGGTAGATACGCAGTATTTT.

This clonotype was seen a few times. The genes are TRBV5-1 and TRBJ2-7; D uncertain. Germline V gene sequence: CDR1 SGHRS, CDR2 YFSETQ. The CDR3 has 14 amino acids. Trimming pared 1 base from V and 5 bases from J, leaving 13 bases between. CDR3: CASSLSQGSDEQYF. CDR3 in DNA: TGCGCCAGCAGCTTGTCACAAGGATCCGACGAGCAGTACTTC.

In this sample, this clonotype turned up many times. The V gene is TRBV5-1, the J gene TRBJ2-7; D is perhaps TRBD2 (7 bases). Trimming stripped 4 bases from V and 0 bases from J, with 14 bases between. The germline V gene encodes CDR1 SGHRS and CDR2 YFSETQ. The CDR3 extends over 15 amino acids. CDR3 sequence: CASSISGTTSYEQYF. CDR3 DNA: TGCGCCAGCAGCATAAGCGGGACAACCTCCTACGAGCAGTACTTC.

This chain uses TRBV5-1 with TRBJ2-7; TRBD2 aligns across 11 bases. Germline lookup yields CDR1 SGHRS and CDR2 YFSETQ. Unmatched junction bases numbered 6, after V lost 4 bases and J lost 3 bases. The CDR3 loop spans 15 amino acids. The CDR3 reads CASSLRTSGFYEQYF. Here the CDR3 DNA reads TGCGCCAGCAGCCTTAGGACTAGCGGGTTCTACGAGCAGTACTTC.

This clonotype was seen many times. The CDR3 DNA follows: TGTGCCAGCAGTTTAGGGTTGACAGGGCTTTACCAAGAGACCCAGTACTTC. This encodes CASSLGLTGLYQETQYF. The chain recombines TRBV27 with TRBJ2-5, with 7 nucleotides matching TRBD1. J lost 0 bases, V lost 2 bases, and 9 bases had no gene match. The CDR3 consists of 17 residues. The germline V gene encodes CDR1 MNHEY and CDR2 SMNVEV (reference sequence).